This TCR beta chain was documented in a study of identical twins. Study-level points and caveats: Fewer insertions characterized abundant cord blood beta clonotypes, whereas memory repertoires showed none.

One entry per CDR3 protein, called by TCRdb with MiXCR from the 5' RACE reads. The sample includes approximately 300,000 distinct CDR3 sequences, nearly 9.5% of them seen just once. This clonotype appeared a few times. Its antigen is as yet unknown. Germline V lookup: CDR1 KGHSH, CDR2 LQKENI. The CDR3 length is 16 residues. V shed 5 bases, J shed 8 bases, and the junction held 15 bases outside the gene matches. The sample was also linked to a second study, of yellow fever vaccine responses in identical twins.

The sequenced sample consisted of CD8+ T cells sorted from blood. The gene calls are TRBV18 and TRBJ2-1; 7 bases agree with TRBD1. This TCR came from a woman between 18 and 29 years old in good health. The DNA of the CDR3 is TGTGCCAGCTCAGAGCCGACAGGGTACAGACACGATGAGCAGTTCTTC. It translates to CASSEPTGYRHDEQFF.